The 12 T cell receptor beta chains below were found in one sample sequenced in a study of CD8 T cells in ankylosing spondylitis. MiXCR, applied by TCRdb to the 5' RACE reads, yields one record per CDR3 protein. The sample shows roughly 260,000 distinct CDR3 sequences, roughly 20% of them seen only once. Material: blood, either unsorted or a sorted T cell fraction (not recorded which). All receptors derive from a male donor with ankylosing spondylitis or in good health (not recorded which).

This chain links TRBV9 with TRBJ2-2; D is undetermined. Germline assignment: CDR1 SGDLS and CDR2 YYNGEE. V was pared by 0 bases and J by 4 bases, with 13 bases between. The CDR3 is made up of 16 amino acids. This CDR3 reads CASSVDGVTRTGELFF. In DNA, the CDR3 is TGTGCCAGCAGCGTAGACGGAGTAACCCGCACCGGGGAGCTGTTTTTT.

This clonotype showed up just a few times. The chain uses TRBV6-4 and TRBJ2-3, with D possibly TRBD2 on 6 matching bases. This CDR3 has 13 residues. Germline V gene lookup returns CDR1 MRHNA and CDR2 SNTAGT. Trimming removed 5 bases at V and 8 bases at J, with 14 bases between. Written as DNA, the CDR3 is TGTGCCAGCAGTCAGGAGGGCCCAGGTACGCAGTATTTT. Amino acid sequence: CASSQEGPGTQYF.

V and J are TRBV4-2 and TRBJ1-6; D perhaps matches TRBD1 (5 bases). V was pared by 0 bases and J by 11 bases, with 11 bases between. The CDR3 covers 14 residues. Germline assignment: CDR1 LGHNA and CDR2 YNFKEQ. The CDR3 bases are TGTGCCAGCAGCCAAGATCGGCAGGGAACACCCCTCCACTTT. Residues: CASSQDRQGTPLHF.

The chain carries TRBV10-3 and TRBJ1-1; D perhaps matches TRBD1 (5 bases). The germline V gene encodes CDR1 ENHRY and CDR2 SYGVKD. This CDR3 is built from 14 residues. The V end lost 5 bases, the J end lost 1 base, and 11 bases lay between the germline ends. The CDR3 protein is CAISPGPSNTEAFF. DNA of the CDR3: TGTGCCATCAGTCCGGGACCCTCGAACACTGAAGCTTTCTTT.

Here the CDR3 DNA reads TGCGCCAGCAGCTCCGTTCCAGGGGCCAACTATGGCTACACCTTC. It is translated as CASSSVPGANYGYTF. V and J are TRBV5-1 and TRBJ1-2, with D perhaps TRBD1 (6 bases). The CDR3 consists of 15 residues. CDR1 and CDR2 from the germline V gene are SGHRS and YFSETQ. V lost 3 bases, J lost 2 bases, and 14 bases lay in between. Full variable domain (outside the CDR3, taken from reference TRBV5-1 and TRBJ1-2): KAGVTQTPRYLIKTRGQQVTLSCSPISGHRSVSWYQQTPGQGLQFLFEYFSETQRNKGNFPGRFSGRQFSNSRSEMNVSTLELGDSALYLCASSSVPGANYGYTFGSGTRLTVV.

This clonotype occurred a few times. The V and J genes are TRBV2 and TRBJ1-2; D is undetermined. Germline-derived CDR1 and CDR2 are SNHLY and FYNNEI. CDR3 size: 13 residues. V gave up 6 bases and J gave up 6 bases, with 14 bases separating them. DNA for the CDR3: TGTGCCAGCAGGGAAAGGGTGGTCCATGGCTACACCTTC. The encoded protein is CASRERVVHGYTF.

The chain couples TRBV6-4 to TRBJ2-3, with TRBD2 matching 10 bases. The CDR3 runs to 14 residues. Unmatched junction bases numbered 5, after V lost 5 bases and J lost 6 bases. Per germline, CDR1 MRHNA and CDR2 SNTAGT. CDR3: CASSKTSGADTQYF. CDR3 nucleotide sequence: TGTGCCAGCAGTAAAACTAGCGGGGCGGATACGCAGTATTTT.

This rearrangement joins TRBV5-1 to TRBJ2-1, with D maybe TRBD1 (6 bases). Trimming took 0 bases from V and 8 from J, leaving 15 bases between them. The CDR3 extends over 15 amino acids. Germline V gene lookup returns CDR1 SGHRS and CDR2 YFSETQ. The CDR3: CASSLDRVTGDEQFF. The CDR3 nucleotides are TGCGCCAGCAGCTTGGACCGGGTGACAGGAGATGAGCAGTTCTTC.

This chain joins TRBV5-1 and TRBJ1-1; 7 bases agree with TRBD1. The germline gives CDR1 SGHRS, CDR2 YFSETQ. Trimming cost V 2 bases and J 7 bases; bases outside gene matches: 11. The CDR3 length is 15 residues. The CDR3 loop reads CASSFQTGMTREAFF. DNA for the CDR3: TGCGCCAGCAGCTTTCAGACAGGGATGACCCGTGAAGCTTTCTTT.

Only a few counts were recorded for this clonotype. The genes are TRBV5-6 and TRBJ1-1; tentative D call: TRBD1 (5 bases). Germline assignment: CDR1 SGHDT and CDR2 YYEEEE. CDR3 length equals 19 residues. The ends were cut back, 8 bases at V and 1 base at J, with 30 bases in the middle. The CDR3, as DNA: TGTGCCAGTGGGGCAGGCAGCTTGTTCGGGGGAAGAGGGAACACTGAAGCTTTCTTT. This sequence encodes CASGAGSLFGGRGNTEAFF. The full variable domain, with the rest looked up from reference TRBV5-6 and TRBJ1-1, is DAGVTQSPTHLIKTRGQQVTLRCSPKSGHDTVSWYQQALGQGPQFIFQYYEEEERQRGNFPDRFSGHQFPNYSSELNVNALLLGDSALYLCASGAGSLFGGRGNTEAFFGQGTRLTVV.

This clonotype appeared a few times. The V call is TRBV18, the J call TRBJ2-1, with a weak D call TRBD2 (7 bases). Between the trimmed V and J ends, which lost 3 bases and 0 bases, there was a span of 12 bases. The CDR3 consists of 16 residues. Germline assignment: CDR1 KGHSH and CDR2 LQKENI. CDR3: CASSPGGGGSYNEQFF. The CDR3 DNA follows: TGTGCCAGCTCACCGGGAGGGGGAGGCTCCTACAATGAGCAGTTCTTC.

This chain uses TRBV28 with TRBJ1-5; D not resolved. The CDR3 has 15 residues. Trimming took 7 bases from V and 1 from J, leaving 14 bases between them. The germline CDR1 and CDR2 sequences are MDHEN and SYDVKM. For the CDR3, the DNA is TGTGCCAGCATTTCTGCTCCCAACAGCAATCAGCCCCAGCATTTT. It yields the protein CASISAPNSNQPQHF.